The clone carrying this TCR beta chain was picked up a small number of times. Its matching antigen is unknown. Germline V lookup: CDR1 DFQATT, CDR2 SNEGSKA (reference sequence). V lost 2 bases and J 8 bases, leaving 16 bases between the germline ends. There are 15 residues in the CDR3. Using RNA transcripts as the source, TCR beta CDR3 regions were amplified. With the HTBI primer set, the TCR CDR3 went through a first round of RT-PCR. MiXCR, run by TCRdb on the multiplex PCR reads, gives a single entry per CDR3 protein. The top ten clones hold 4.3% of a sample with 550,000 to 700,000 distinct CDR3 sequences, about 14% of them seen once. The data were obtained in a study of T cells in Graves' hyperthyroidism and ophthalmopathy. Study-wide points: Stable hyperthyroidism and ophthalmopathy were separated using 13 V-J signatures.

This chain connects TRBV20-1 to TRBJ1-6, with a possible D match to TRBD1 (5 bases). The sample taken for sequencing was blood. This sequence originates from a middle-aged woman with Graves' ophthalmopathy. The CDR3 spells CSARNDRGLDSPLHF. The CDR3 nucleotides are TGCAGTGCTAGAAATGACAGAGGGTTGGATTCACCCCTCCACTTT.